The TCR beta chain under discussion was sequenced for a study of blood T cell repertoires in COVID-19 (dated by TCRdb to 2019 to 2021). Notes on the research overall: Samples from collaborators originated in the United States, Italy and Spain and spanned both the acute and convalescent phases of COVID-19. The dataset comprised deeply sampled blood TCRbeta repertoires from subjects exposed to, actively infected with, or recovered from COVID-19. The repertoires were released in a freely available public database intended as a resource for research on the immune response to SARS-CoV-2. The material from the prospective study consisted of cDNA or gDNA derived from T cells, B-cell-depleted T cells, or PBMCs. Sample metadata almost always included a de-identified subject ID, COVID-19 status, age in years and sex. Where available, HLA class I and class II types were taken from metadata supplied by the sample provider and were not determined by assay-based typing. Samples were obtained from the ongoing ImmuneRACE study (first 160 participants) and from 1,200 or so subjects provided by 6 global collaborators. General study outcomes and caveats: Clinical and demographic metadata were provided uncurated, with the amount varying by source and participant.

Each collaborating institution followed its own protocols to collect whole blood in K2EDTA tubes. For TCRbeta analysis, collaborator samples were shipped as frozen whole blood, as isolated PBMCs, or as DNA extracted from either sample type. On this clone itself: It has no known antigen specificity. It has no much larger one-base neighbor in the sample; base qualities were not kept.

TCRbeta CDR3 regions were amplified from genomic DNA by means of the immunoSEQ Assay, a bias-controlled multiplex PCR. The authors' pipeline ran thus. Within the assay, amplification of reference gene primers was used to estimate how many nucleated cells each sample contained. Sequence reads were collapsed and filtered to measure the absolute abundance of every unique TCRbeta CDR3 rearrangement. For each sample, productive Simpson clonality was calculated as the square root of Simpson's diversity index across productive rearrangements. TCRdb carries this immuneACCESS record with in-frame sequences only. Its versions omit some clonotypes, under half of them owing to an unresolved V gene in the studies checked, with the rest unexplained. That table supplies the V and J calls and clone size; D and trimming were determined from the DNA. This sample holds about 87,000 clones; over 70% were observed only once. Clones ranked in the top ten supply roughly 4% of the sample.

The CDR3 runs 13 amino acids, cysteine and phenylalanine included. Here the CDR3 DNA is all that survives: 39 bases in frame from base 1. The V end loses 3 bases and the J end loses 5 bases, and a stretch of 14 bases separates them. CDR1 and CDR2 are drawn from the germline V gene (reference sequence): DFQATT, SNEGSKA. Sample: peripheral blood. The clonotype comes from a woman in her fifties or sixties with acute or convalescent COVID-19. The rearrangement combines TRBV20-1 with TRBJ2-7; the D gene cannot be named for sure. The sequenced DNA is TGCAGTGCTAGTAATACGGGTCGCCACGAGCAGTACTTC. The translation is CSASNTGRHEQYF.